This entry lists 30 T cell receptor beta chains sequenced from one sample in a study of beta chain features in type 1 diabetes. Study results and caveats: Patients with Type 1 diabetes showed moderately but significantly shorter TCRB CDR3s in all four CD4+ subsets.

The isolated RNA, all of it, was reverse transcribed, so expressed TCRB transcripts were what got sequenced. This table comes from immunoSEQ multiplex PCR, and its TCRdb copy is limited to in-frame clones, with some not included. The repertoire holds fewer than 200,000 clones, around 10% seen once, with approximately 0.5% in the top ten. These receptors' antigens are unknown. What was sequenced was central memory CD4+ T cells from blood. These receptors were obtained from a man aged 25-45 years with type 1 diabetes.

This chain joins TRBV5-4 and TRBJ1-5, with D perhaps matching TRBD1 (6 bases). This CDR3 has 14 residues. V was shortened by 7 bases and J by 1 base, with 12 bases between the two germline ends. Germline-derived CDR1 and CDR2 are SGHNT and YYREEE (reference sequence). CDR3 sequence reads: CASSDGTSNQPQHF. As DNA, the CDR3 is TGTGCCAGCTCAGACGGGACAAGCAATCAGCCCCAGCATTTT.

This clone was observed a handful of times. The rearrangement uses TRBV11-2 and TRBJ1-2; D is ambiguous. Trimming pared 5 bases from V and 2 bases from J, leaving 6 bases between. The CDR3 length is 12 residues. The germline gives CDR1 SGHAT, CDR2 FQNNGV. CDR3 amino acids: CASSQRNYGYTF. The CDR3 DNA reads TGTGCCAGCAGCCAACGGAACTATGGCTACACCTTC.

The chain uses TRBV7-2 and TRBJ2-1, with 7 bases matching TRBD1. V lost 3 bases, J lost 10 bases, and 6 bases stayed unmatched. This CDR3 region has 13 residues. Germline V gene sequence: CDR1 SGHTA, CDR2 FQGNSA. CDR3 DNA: TGTGCCAGCAGCTTTGACAGGGCGCAAGAGCAGTTCTTC. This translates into CASSFDRAQEQFF.

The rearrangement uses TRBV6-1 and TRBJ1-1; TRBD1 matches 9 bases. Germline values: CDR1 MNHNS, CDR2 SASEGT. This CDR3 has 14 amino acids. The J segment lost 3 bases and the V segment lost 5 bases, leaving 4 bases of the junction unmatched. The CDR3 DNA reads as TGTGCCAGCAGTAGGACAGGGGCGGACACTGAAGCTTTCTTT. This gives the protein CASSRTGADTEAFF.

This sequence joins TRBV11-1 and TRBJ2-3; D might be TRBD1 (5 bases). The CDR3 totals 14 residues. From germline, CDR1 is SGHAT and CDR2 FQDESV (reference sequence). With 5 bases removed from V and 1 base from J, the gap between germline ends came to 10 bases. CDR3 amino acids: CASSPIQGTDTQYF. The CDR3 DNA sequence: TGTGCCAGCAGCCCCATACAGGGCACAGATACGCAGTATTTT.

This chain's CDR3 is CASRRNGQGAETQYF. Here the CDR3 DNA reads TGTGCCAGCCGCCGAAATGGGCAGGGTGCAGAGACCCAGTACTTC. The chain employs TRBV11-1 and TRBJ2-5, with D tentatively TRBD1 (5 bases). CDR1 is SGHAT, CDR2 FQDESV, per germline (reference sequence). Trimming took 8 bases from V and 4 from J, leaving 20 bases between them. There are 15 residues in the CDR3.

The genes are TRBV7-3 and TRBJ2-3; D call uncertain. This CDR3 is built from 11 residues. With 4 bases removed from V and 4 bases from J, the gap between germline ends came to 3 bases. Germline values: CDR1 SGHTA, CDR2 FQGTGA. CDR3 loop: CASSSSDTQYF. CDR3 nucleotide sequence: TGTGCCAGCAGCTCCTCAGATACGCAGTATTTT.

CDR3 bases: TGTGCCAGCAGGAAACAGGGGGCTAACTATGGCTACACCTTC. Its protein product is CASRKQGANYGYTF. The genes are TRBV27 and TRBJ1-2; TRBD1 matches 8 bases. Germline-derived CDR1 and CDR2 are MNHEY and SMNVEV (reference sequence). V was pared by 6 bases and J by 0 bases, with 3 bases of the junction left unmatched. The CDR3 is made up of 14 amino acids.

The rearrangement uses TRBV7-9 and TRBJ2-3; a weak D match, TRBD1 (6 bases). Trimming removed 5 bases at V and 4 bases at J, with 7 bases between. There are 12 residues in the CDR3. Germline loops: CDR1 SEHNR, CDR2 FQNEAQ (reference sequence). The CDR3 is CASSRTADTQYF. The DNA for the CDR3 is TGTGCCAGCAGCCGGACAGCAGATACGCAGTATTTT.

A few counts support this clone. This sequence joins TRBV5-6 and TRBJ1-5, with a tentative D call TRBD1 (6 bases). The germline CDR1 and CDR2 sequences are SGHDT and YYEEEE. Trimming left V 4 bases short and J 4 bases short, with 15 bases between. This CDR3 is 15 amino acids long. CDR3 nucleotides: TGTGCCAGCAGCATTGGACAGTCTAGGAATCAGCCCCAGCATTTT. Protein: CASSIGQSRNQPQHF.

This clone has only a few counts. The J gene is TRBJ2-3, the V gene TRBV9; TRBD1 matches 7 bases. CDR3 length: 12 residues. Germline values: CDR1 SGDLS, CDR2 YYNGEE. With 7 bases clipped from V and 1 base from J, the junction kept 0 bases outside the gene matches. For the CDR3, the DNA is TGTGCCAGCGGACAGGGCACAGATACGCAGTATTTT. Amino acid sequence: CASGQGTDTQYF. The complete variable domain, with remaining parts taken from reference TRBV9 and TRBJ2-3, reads DSGVTQTPKHLITATGQRVTLRCSPRSGDLSVYWYQQSLDQGLQFLIQYYNGEERAKGNILERFSAQQFPDLHSELNLSSLELGDSALYFCASGQGTDTQYFGPGTRLTVL.

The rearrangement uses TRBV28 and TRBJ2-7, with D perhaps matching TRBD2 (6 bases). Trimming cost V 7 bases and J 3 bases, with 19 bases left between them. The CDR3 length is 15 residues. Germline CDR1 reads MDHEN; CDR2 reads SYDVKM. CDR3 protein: CASNEEMGTVYEQYF. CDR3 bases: TGTGCCAGCAATGAAGAAATGGGGACTGTCTACGAGCAGTACTTC.

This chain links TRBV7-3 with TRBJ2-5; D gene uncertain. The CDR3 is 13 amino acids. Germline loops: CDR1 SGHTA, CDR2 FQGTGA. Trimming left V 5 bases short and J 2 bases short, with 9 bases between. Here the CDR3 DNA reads TGTGCCAGCAGCCGCATCGGTCAAGAGACCCAGTACTTC. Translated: CASSRIGQETQYF.

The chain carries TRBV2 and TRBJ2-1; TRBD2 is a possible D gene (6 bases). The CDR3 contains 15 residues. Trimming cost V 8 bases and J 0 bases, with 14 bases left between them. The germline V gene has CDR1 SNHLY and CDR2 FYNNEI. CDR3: CASGLRRSSYNEQFF. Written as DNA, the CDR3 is TGTGCCAGCGGACTAAGACGAAGCTCCTACAATGAGCAGTTCTTC.

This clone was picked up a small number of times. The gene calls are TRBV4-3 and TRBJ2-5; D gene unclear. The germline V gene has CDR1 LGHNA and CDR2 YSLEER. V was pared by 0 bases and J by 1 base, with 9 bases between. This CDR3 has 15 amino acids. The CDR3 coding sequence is TGCGCCAGCAGCCAAGAATTGCTAGGCCAAGAGACCCAGTACTTC. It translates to CASSQELLGQETQYF.

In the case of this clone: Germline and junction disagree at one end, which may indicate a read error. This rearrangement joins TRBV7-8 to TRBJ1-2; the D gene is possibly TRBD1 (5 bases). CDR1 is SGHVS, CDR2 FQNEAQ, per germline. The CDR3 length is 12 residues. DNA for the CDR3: TGTGCCAGCAGCCGACGGGACTCCAATCCCCTCTTC. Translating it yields CASSRRDSNPLF.

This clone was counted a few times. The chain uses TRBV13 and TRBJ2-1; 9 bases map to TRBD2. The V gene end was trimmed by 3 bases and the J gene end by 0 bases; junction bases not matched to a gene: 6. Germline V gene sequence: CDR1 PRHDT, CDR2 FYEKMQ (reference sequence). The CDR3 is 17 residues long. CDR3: CASSLGGGRVSYNEQFF. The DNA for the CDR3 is TGTGCCAGCAGCTTGGGTGGCGGGAGGGTCTCCTACAATGAGCAGTTCTTC. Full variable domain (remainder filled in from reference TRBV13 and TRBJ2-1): AAGVIQSPRHLIKEKRETATLKCYPIPRHDTVYWYQQGPGQDPQFLISFYEKMQSDKGSIPDRFSAQQFSDYHSELNMSSLELGDSALYFCASSLGGGRVSYNEQFFGPGTRLTVL.

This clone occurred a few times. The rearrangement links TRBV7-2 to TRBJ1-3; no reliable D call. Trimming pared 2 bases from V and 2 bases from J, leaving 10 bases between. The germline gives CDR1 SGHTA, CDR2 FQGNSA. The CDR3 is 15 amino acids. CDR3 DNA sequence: TGTGCCAGCAGCTTATACAGCCAGACTGGAAACACCATATATTTT. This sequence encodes CASSLYSQTGNTIYF. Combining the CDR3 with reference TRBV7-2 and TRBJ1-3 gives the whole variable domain GAGVSQSPSNKVTEKGKDVELRCDPISGHTALYWYRQSLGQGLEFLIYFQGNSAPDKSGLPSDRFSAERTGGSVSTLTIQRTQQEDSAVYLCASSLYSQTGNTIYFGEGSWLTVV.

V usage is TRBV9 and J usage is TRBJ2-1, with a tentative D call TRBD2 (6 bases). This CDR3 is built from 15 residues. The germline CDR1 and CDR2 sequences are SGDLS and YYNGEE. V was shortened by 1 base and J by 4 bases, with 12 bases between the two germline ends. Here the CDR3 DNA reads TGTGCCAGCAGCGTACGAGGGACTGATTACAATGAGCAGTTCTTC. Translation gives CASSVRGTDYNEQFF. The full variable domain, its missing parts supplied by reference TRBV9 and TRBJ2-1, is DSGVTQTPKHLITATGQRVTLRCSPRSGDLSVYWYQQSLDQGLQFLIQYYNGEERAKGNILERFSAQQFPDLHSELNLSSLELGDSALYFCASSVRGTDYNEQFFGPGTRLTVL.

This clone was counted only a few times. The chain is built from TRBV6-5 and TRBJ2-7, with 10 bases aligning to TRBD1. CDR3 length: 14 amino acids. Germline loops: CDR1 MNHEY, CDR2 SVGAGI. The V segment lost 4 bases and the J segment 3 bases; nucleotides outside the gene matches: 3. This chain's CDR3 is CASSLGQGIYEQYF. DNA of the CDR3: TGTGCCAGCAGTTTGGGACAGGGGATCTACGAGCAGTACTTC.

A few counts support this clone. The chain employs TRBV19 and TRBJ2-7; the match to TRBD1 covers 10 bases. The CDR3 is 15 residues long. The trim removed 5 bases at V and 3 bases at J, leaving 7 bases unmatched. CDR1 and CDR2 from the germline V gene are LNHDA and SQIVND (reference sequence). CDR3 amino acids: CASSVPGQGIYEQYF. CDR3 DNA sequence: TGTGCCAGTAGTGTCCCGGGACAGGGGATCTACGAGCAGTACTTC. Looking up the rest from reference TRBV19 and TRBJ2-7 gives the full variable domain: DGGITQSPKYLFRKEGQNVTLSCEQNLNHDAMYWYRQDPGQGLRLIYYSQIVNDFQKGDIAEGYSVSREKKESFPLTVTSAQKNPTAFYLCASSVPGQGIYEQYFGPGTRLTVT.

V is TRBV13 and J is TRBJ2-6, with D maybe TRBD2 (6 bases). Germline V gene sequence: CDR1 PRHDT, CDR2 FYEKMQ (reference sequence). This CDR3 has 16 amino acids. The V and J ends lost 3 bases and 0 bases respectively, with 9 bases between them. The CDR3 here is CASSFTGGSGANVLTF. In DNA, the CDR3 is TGTGCCAGCAGCTTCACCGGGGGCTCTGGGGCCAACGTCCTGACTTTC. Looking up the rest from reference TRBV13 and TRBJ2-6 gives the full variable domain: AAGVIQSPRHLIKEKRETATLKCYPIPRHDTVYWYQQGPGQDPQFLISFYEKMQSDKGSIPDRFSAQQFSDYHSELNMSSLELGDSALYFCASSFTGGSGANVLTFGAGSRLTVL.

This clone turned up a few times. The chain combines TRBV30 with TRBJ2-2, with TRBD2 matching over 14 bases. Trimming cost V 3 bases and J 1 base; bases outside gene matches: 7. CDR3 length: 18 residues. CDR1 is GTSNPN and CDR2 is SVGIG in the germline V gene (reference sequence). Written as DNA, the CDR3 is TGTGCCTGGAGAGCCGGGACTAGCGGGAGTAGGAACACCGGGGAGCTGTTTTTT. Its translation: CAWRAGTSGSRNTGELFF.

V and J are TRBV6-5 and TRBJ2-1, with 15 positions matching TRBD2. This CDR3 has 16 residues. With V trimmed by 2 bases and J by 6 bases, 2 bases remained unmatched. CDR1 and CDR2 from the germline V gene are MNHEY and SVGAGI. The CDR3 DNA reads TGTGCCAGCAGTTACAGGGGACTAGCGGGAGGCAATGAGCAGTTCTTC. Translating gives CASSYRGLAGGNEQFF.

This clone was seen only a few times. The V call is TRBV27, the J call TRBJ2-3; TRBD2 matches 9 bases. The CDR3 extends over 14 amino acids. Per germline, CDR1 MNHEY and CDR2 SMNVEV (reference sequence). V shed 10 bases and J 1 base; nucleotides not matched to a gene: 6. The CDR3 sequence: CATQTSGRTDTQYF. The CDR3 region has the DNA TGTGCCACCCAGACTAGCGGACGCACAGATACGCAGTATTTT.

CDR3 loop: CASSIGGGLAKNIQYF. In DNA, the CDR3 is TGTGCCAGCAGCATAGGGGGAGGGCTGGCCAAAAACATTCAGTACTTC. The chain has TRBV7-9 and TRBJ2-4; D possibly corresponds to TRBD2 (7 bases). This CDR3 is 16 amino acids long. V shed 5 bases and J shed 1 base, with 15 bases lying between them. Germline lookup yields CDR1 SEHNR and CDR2 FQNEAQ (reference sequence).

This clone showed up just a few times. The CDR3 region has the DNA TGTGCCAGCAGTGCGGCAACCCTAGACTACAATGAGCAGTTCTTC. This encodes CASSAATLDYNEQFF. This rearrangement joins TRBV25-1 to TRBJ2-1; no reliable D call. The V end was cut by 4 bases, the J end by 3 bases, with 13 bases between. The CDR3 is made up of 15 amino acids. Germline CDR1 and CDR2: MGHDK and SYGVNS. The full variable domain, its missing parts supplied by reference TRBV25-1 and TRBJ2-1, is EADIYQTPRYLVIGTGKKITLECSQTMGHDKMYWYQQDPGMELHLIHYSYGVNSTEKGDLSSESTVSRIRTEHFPLTLESARPSHTSQYLCASSAATLDYNEQFFGPGTRLTVL.

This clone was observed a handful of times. The CDR3 DNA reads TGTGCCAGCAGCTTAACTAGCGGGAGAACTGAGCAGTTCTTC. This codes for CASSLTSGRTEQFF. This chain connects TRBV7-2 to TRBJ2-1; 11 bases map to TRBD2. Germline V CDR1 and CDR2: SGHTA, FQGNSA. This CDR3 comprises 14 residues. With 2 bases clipped from V and 9 bases from J, the junction kept 3 bases outside the gene matches.

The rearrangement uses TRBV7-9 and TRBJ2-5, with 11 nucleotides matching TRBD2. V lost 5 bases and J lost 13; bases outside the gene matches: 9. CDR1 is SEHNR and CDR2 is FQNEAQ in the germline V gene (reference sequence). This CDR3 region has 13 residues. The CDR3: CASSQTSGKFRYF. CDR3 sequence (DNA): TGTGCCAGCAGCCAGACTAGCGGGAAATTTCGGTACTTC.

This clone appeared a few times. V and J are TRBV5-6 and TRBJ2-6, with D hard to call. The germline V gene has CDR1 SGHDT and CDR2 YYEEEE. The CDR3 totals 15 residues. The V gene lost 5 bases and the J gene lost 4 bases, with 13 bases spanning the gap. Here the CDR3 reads CASSYRHAGANVLTF. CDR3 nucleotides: TGTGCCAGCAGTTATAGACATGCAGGGGCCAACGTCCTGACTTTC. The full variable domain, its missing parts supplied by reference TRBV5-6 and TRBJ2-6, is DAGVTQSPTHLIKTRGQQVTLRCSPKSGHDTVSWYQQALGQGPQFIFQYYEEEERQRGNFPDRFSGHQFPNYSSELNVNALLLGDSALYLCASSYRHAGANVLTFGAGSRLTVL.